The entry that follows covers one TCR beta chain sequence. Its antigen is unknown. The germline gene is not matched at one end of the junction; a read error may be the cause. CDR3 length: 15 amino acids. Per the germline V gene, CDR1 is LGHNA and CDR2 is YNFKEQ. One entry per CDR3 protein results from TCRdb running MiXCR on the 5' RACE reads. The data hold 62,000 or so distinct CDR3 sequences, with under 25% observed a single time. Overall study results and limits: In terms of TCR gene usage, tumor memory CD4+ T cells clustered together with blood and lymph node memory CD4+ cells, as well as with lymph node naive CD4+ cells.

This TCR derives from a female donor with breast cancer. J is TRBJ1-2 and V is TRBV4-2, with D perhaps matching TRBD1 (5 bases). The specimen was memory CD4+ T cells sorted from a lymph node. Noted subset: memory CD4+ T cells, CD4+CD45RO+CD25-. CDR3 sequence reads: CASSQGWQGSYGYTF. The CDR3 DNA reads TGTGCTAGCAGCCAAGGGTGGCAGGGATCCTATGGCTACACCTTC.